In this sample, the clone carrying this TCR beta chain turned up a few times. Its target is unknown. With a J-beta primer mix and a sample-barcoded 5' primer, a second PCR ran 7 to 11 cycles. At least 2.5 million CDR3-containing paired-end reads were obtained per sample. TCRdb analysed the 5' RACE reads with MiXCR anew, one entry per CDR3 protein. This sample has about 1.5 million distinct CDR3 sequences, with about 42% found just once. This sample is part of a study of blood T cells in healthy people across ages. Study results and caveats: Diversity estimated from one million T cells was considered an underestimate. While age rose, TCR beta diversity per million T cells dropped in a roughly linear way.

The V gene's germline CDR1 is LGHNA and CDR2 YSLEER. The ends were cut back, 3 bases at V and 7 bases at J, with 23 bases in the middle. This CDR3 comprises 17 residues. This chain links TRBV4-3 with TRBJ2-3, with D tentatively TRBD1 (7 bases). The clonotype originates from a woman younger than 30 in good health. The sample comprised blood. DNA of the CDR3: TGCGCCAGCAGCCAGGACTATTCGACAGGGTGGTCAAATACGCAGTATTTT. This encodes CASSQDYSTGWSNTQYF.